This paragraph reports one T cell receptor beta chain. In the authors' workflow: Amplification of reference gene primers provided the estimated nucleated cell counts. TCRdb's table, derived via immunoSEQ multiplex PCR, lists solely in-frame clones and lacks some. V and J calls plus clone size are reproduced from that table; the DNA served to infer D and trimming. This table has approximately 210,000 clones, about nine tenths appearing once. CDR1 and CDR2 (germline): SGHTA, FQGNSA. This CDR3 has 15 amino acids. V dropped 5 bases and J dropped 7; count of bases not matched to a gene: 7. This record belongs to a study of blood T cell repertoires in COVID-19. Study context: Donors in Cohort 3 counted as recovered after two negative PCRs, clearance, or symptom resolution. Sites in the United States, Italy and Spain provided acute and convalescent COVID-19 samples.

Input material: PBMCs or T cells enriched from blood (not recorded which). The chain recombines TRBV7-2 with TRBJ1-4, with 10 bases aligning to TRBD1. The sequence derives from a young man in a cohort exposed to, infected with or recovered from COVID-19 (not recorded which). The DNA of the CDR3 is TGTGCCAGCAGCATCCGGGACAGGGGATTTGAAAAACTGTTTTTT. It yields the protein CASSIRDRGFEKLFF.